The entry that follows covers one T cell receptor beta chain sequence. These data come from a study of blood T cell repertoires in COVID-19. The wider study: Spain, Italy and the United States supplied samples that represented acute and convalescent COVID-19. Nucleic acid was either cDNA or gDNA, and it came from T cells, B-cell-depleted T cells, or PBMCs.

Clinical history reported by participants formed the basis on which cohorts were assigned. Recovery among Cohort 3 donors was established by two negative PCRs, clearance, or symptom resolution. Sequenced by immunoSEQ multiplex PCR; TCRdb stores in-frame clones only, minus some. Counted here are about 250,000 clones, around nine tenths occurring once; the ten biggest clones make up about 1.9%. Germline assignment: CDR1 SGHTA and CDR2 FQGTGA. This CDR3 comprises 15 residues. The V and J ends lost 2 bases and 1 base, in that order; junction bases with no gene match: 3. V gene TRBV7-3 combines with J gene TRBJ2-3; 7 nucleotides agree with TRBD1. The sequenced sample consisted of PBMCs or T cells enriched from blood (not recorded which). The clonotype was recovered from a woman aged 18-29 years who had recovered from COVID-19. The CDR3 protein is CASSLQGQRTDTQYF. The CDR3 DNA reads TGTGCCAGCAGCTTACAGGGACAGCGCACAGATACGCAGTATTTT.